This T cell receptor (beta chain) was sequenced during a study of T cells in Graves' hyperthyroidism and ophthalmopathy. Study conclusions and caveats: Most expanded thyroid clonotypes above 0.001 recurred in blood.

This clonotype has more than one count but fewer than ten. Its antigen is currently unknown. Amplified TCR beta CDR3 regions derived from RNA transcripts. Initially, a first-round RT-PCR of the TCR CDR3 employed the HTBI primer set. TCRdb reanalysed the multiplex PCR reads using MiXCR and keeps one entry per CDR3 protein. The profile shows fewer than 550,000 distinct CDR3 sequences, around a sixth of them singletons. The study defined stable Graves' hyperthyroidism as no ophthalmopathy progression within 18 months. The junction had 9 bases not matched to a gene; V was cut back by 5 bases and J by 7 bases. Germline loops: CDR1 LNHDA, CDR2 SQIVND (reference sequence). This CDR3 has 14 amino acids.

The clonotype was recovered from a young woman with Graves' hyperthyroidism. The sequencing sample was made of blood. The chain recombines TRBV19 with TRBJ2-7; 9 bases agree with TRBD1. CDR3 DNA sequence: TGTGCCAGTAGTTCAAGGACAGGGGTCTGGGAGCAGTACTTC. This translates into CASSSRTGVWEQYF.